Each of the 9 T cell receptor beta chains below was sequenced from the same sample in a study of blood T cell repertoires in COVID-19. Only in-frame clones appear in the TCRdb table, and some are missing; sequencing was by immunoSEQ multiplex PCR. The table records more than 45,000 clones, about 80% of them present only once. The source material was peripheral blood. The source is a woman aged 55-70 years with acute or convalescent COVID-19.

The rearrangement links TRBV6-5 to TRBJ2-3; D uncertain. The CDR3 extends over 11 amino acids. CDR1 and CDR2 from the germline V gene are MNHEY and SVGAGI. Trimming pared 7 bases from V and 5 bases from J, leaving 7 bases between. CDR3 region: CASKTRDTQYF. In DNA form, the CDR3 reads TGTGCCAGCAAAACGAGAGATACGCAGTATTTT.

The chain has TRBV19 and TRBJ1-1, with 7 bases matching TRBD1. The CDR3 covers 13 residues. The J segment lost 8 bases and the V segment lost 6 bases, leaving 9 bases of the junction unmatched. Germline CDR1 and CDR2: LNHDA and SQIVND (reference sequence). The CDR3 is CASSLTGFKEAFF. The CDR3 region has the DNA TGTGCCAGTAGCCTGACAGGGTTCAAGGAAGCTTTCTTT.

J is TRBJ1-4 and V is TRBV6-1, with D tentatively TRBD1 (6 bases). The germline V gene encodes CDR1 MNHNS and CDR2 SASEGT. The CDR3 runs 15 residues. The germline V and J ends were trimmed by 1 base and 6 bases, with 12 bases remaining between them. As DNA, the CDR3 is TGTGCCAGCAGTGAAGATTGGGGGCGCGATGAAAAACTGTTTTTT. It specifies CASSEDWGRDEKLFF.

The chain employs TRBV2 and TRBJ1-4, with 11 bases that match TRBD1. The CDR3 runs to 15 residues. The V gene's germline CDR1 is SNHLY and CDR2 FYNNEI. With V trimmed by 6 bases and J by 5 bases, 5 bases remained unmatched. The DNA of the CDR3 is TGTGCCAGCAGGCAGGACAGGGGGCGGAATGAAAAACTGTTTTTT. Translation gives CASRQDRGRNEKLFF.

The chain carries TRBV4-3 and TRBJ2-3; 12 positions match TRBD2. The germline CDR1 and CDR2 sequences are LGHNA and YSLEER. Trimming at V came to 1 base and at J to 4 bases, leaving 3 bases not matched to a gene. This CDR3 comprises 16 residues. The CDR3 DNA reads TGCGCCAGCAGCCAAGTCCTAGCGGGGGGGCCAGATACGCAGTATTTT. It translates to CASSQVLAGGPDTQYF.

This clone was recorded a few times. The rearrangement uses TRBV23-1 and TRBJ1-5, with D possibly being TRBD1 (5 bases). Being an ORF, TRBV23-1 has a function that is uncertain. V lost 4 bases and J 0 bases, leaving 10 bases between the germline ends. This CDR3 is 15 amino acids long. CDR3: CASSPPDISNQPQHF. The CDR3 DNA reads TGCGCCAGCAGTCCACCGGACATTAGCAATCAGCCCCAGCATTTT.

This clone was seen only once. This chain joins TRBV7-2 and TRBJ1-6, with TRBD1 as a possible D gene (5 bases). There are 17 residues in the CDR3. V lost 1 base and J 3 bases, leaving 13 bases between the germline ends. Per the germline V gene, CDR1 is SGHTA and CDR2 is FQGNSA. CDR3 region: CASSLGRERNYNSPLHF. In DNA, the CDR3 is TGTGCCAGCAGCTTAGGCAGGGAAAGGAACTATAATTCACCCCTCCACTTT.

The gene calls are TRBV19 and TRBJ1-5, with unresolved D. CDR1 and CDR2 from the germline V gene are LNHDA and SQIVND (reference sequence). V shed 5 bases and J shed 4 bases, with 12 bases lying between them. The CDR3 is 14 residues long. CDR3 nucleotide sequence: TGTGCCAGTAGTGTGAGGGCCGGGAATCAGCCCCAGCATTTT. It encodes CASSVRAGNQPQHF.

The chain recombines TRBV27 with TRBJ2-1, with D unresolved. Trimming left V 2 bases short and J 4 bases short, with 12 bases between. Looked up from germline, CDR1 is MNHEY and CDR2 is SMNVEV (reference sequence). The CDR3 is 15 residues long. The CDR3 sequence: CASSLIGGLYNEQFF. The CDR3 nucleotides are TGTGCCAGCAGTTTAATTGGCGGTTTGTACAATGAGCAGTTCTTC.